Only one count was recorded for the clone carrying this TCR beta chain. This sample is part of a study of blood T cell repertoires in COVID-19. Study as a whole: The samples span acute and convalescent COVID-19 from the United States, Italy and Spain. T cells, B-cell-depleted T cells, or PBMCs provided the cDNA or gDNA that served as material.

Per the authors' pipeline: It was from reference gene primer amplification that nucleated cell counts were estimated. Data came from immunoSEQ multiplex PCR; TCRdb stores just in-frame clones and leaves some out. V, J and clone size derive from that table, while D and trimming were established from the DNA sequence. Found here are 240,000 or so clones, roughly four fifths of them singletons; the top ten hold 1.9%. V was cut by 0 bases and J by 4 bases, with 8 bases left in between. CDR3 size: 14 residues. Germline V CDR1 and CDR2: KGHSH, LQKENI. The chain links TRBV18 to TRBJ2-3, with D unresolved. The sample consisted of peripheral blood. This TCR was sampled from a man younger than 40 who had recovered from COVID-19. CDR3 bases: TGTGCCAGCTCACCACCGGCCGTGGCAGATACGCAGTATTTT. This translates into CASSPPAVADTQYF.